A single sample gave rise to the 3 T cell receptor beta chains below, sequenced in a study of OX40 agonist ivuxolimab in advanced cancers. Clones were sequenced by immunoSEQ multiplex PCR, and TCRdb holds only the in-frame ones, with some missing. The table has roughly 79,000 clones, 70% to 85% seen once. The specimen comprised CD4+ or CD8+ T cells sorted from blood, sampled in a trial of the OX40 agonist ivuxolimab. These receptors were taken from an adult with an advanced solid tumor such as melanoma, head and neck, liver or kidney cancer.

CDR3 nucleotides: TGTGCCAGCAGCTTAACTCTTAGCTATGGCTACACCTTC. Its translation is CASSLTLSYGYTF. The chain has TRBV11-2 and TRBJ1-2, with unresolved D. The CDR3 loop spans 13 amino acids. CDR1 and CDR2 from the germline V gene are SGHAT and FQNNGV. V lost 2 bases to trimming and J lost 4 bases, with 8 bases between them.

Here the CDR3 reads CASSVNGRNIQYF. In nucleotides, the CDR3 is TGTGCCAGCAGTGTAAACGGCCGAAACATTCAGTACTTC. The chain uses TRBV2 and TRBJ2-4; D is unclear. Trimming pared 4 bases from V and 6 bases from J, leaving 10 bases between. CDR1 and CDR2 from the germline V gene are SNHLY and FYNNEI. The CDR3 is made up of 13 amino acids.

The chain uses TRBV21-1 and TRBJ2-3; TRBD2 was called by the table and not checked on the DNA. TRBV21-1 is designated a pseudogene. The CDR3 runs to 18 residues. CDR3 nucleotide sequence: TGTGCCAGCAGCAGAGGACTAGCGGGAGGGGAACGCACAGATACGCAGTATTTT. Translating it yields CASSRGLAGGERTDTQYF.